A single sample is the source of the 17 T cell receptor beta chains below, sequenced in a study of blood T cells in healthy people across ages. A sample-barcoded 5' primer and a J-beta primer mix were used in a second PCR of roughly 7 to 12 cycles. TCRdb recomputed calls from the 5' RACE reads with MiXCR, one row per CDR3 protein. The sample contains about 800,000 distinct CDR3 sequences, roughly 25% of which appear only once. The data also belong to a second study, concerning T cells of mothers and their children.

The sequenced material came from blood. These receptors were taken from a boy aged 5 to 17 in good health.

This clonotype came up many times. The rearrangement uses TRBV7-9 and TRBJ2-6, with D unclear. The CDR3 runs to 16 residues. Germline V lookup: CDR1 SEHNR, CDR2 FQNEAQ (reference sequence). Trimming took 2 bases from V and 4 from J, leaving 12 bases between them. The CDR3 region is CASSLLGIAGANVLTF. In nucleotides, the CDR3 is TGTGCCAGCAGCTTATTGGGTATCGCCGGGGCCAACGTCCTGACTTTC.

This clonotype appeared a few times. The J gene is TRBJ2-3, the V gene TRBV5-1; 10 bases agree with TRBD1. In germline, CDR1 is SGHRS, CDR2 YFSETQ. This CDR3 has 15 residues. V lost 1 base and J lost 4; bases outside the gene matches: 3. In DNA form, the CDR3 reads TGCGCCAGCAGCTTGCAGGGACAGGGGTCAGATACGCAGTATTTT. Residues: CASSLQGQGSDTQYF.

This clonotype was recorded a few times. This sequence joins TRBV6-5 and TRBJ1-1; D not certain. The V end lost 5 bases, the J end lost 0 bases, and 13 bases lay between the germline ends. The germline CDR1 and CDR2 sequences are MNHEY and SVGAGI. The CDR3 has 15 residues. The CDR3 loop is CASSRMNAMNTEAFF. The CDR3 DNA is TGTGCCAGCAGTCGAATGAATGCAATGAACACTGAAGCTTTCTTT.

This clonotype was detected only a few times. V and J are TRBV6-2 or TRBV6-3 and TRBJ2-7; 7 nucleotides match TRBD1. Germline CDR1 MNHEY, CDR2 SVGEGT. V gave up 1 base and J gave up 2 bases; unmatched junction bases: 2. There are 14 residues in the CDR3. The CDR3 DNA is TGTGCCAGCAGTTACTTGGGACAGACCTACGAGCAGTACTTC. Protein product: CASSYLGQTYEQYF.

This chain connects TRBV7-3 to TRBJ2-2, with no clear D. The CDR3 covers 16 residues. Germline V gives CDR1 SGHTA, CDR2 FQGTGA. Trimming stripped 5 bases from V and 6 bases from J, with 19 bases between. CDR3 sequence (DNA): TGTGCCAGCAGCCCCACGCGAAGCATTTCGGCCGGGGAGCTGTTTTTT. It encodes CASSPTRSISAGELFF.

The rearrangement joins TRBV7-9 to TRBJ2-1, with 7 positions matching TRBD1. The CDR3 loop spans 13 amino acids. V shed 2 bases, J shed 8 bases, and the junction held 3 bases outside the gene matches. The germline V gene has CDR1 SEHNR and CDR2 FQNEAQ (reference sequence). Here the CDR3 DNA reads TGTGCCAGCAGCTTACCACAGGGGTATGAGCAGTTCTTC. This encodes CASSLPQGYEQFF.

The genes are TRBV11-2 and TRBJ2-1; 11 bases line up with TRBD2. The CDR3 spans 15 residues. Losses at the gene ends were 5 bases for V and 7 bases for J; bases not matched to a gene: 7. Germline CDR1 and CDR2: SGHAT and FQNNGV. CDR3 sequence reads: CASSASRLAGNEQFF. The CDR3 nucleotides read TGTGCCAGCAGCGCCTCCCGACTAGCGGGGAATGAGCAGTTCTTC.

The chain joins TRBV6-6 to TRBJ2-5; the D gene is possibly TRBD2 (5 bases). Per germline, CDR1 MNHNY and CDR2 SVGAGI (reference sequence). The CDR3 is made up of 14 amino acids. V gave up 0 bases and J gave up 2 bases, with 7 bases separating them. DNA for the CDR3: TGTGCCAGCAGTTACTCTAGCGAGCAAGAGACCCAGTACTTC. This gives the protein CASSYSSEQETQYF.

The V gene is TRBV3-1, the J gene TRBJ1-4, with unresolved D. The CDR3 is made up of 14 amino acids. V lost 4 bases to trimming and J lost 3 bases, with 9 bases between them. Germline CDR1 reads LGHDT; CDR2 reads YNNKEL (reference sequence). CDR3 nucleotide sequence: TGTGCCAGCAGCCCCCACTCAGCTAATGAAAAACTGTTTTTT. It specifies CASSPHSANEKLFF.

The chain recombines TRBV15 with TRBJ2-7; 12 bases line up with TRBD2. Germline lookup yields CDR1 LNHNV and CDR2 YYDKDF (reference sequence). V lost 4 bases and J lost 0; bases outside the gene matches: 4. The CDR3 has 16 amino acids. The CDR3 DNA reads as TGTGCCACCAGCATCCTGACTAGCGGGAGCTCCTACGAGCAGTACTTC. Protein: CATSILTSGSSYEQYF.

CDR3 loop: CASSLQVPNTEAFF. Written as DNA, the CDR3 is TGTGCCAGCAGTTTACAAGTGCCGAACACTGAAGCTTTCTTT. The V gene is TRBV6-2 or TRBV6-3, the J gene TRBJ1-1; D ambiguous. CDR1 is MNHEY and CDR2 is SVGEGT in the germline V gene. The CDR3 runs to 14 residues. The ends were cut back, 4 bases at V and 1 base at J, with 10 bases in the middle.

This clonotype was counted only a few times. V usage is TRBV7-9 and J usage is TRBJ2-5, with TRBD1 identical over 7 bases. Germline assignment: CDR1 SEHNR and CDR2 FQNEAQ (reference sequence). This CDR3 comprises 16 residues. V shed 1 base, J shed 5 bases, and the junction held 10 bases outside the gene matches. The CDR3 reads CASSLGGDRVRETQYF. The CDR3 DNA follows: TGTGCCAGCAGCTTAGGCGGCGACAGGGTGCGGGAGACCCAGTACTTC.

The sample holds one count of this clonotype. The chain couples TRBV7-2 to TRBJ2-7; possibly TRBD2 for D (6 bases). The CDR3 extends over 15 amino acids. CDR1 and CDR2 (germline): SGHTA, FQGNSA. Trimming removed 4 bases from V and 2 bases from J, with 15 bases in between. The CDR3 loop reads CASSSLGSDAYEQYF. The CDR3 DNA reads TGTGCCAGCAGCTCCCTCGGGAGCGACGCCTACGAGCAGTACTTC.

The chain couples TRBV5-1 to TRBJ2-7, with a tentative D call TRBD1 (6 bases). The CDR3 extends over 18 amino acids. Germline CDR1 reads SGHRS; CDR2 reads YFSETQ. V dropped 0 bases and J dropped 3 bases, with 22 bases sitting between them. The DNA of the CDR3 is TGCGCCAGCAGCTTGGAGGCGTCAGGGGTCGACCTTAACTACGAGCAGTACTTC. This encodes CASSLEASGVDLNYEQYF. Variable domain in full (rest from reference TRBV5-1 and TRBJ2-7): KAGVTQTPRYLIKTRGQQVTLSCSPISGHRSVSWYQQTPGQGLQFLFEYFSETQRNKGNFPGRFSGRQFSNSRSEMNVSTLELGDSALYLCASSLEASGVDLNYEQYFGPGTRLTVT.

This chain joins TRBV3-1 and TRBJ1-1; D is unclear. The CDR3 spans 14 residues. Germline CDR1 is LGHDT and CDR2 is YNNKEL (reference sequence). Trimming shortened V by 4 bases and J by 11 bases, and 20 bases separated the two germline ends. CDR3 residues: CASSPAYSRVGAFF. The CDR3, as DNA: TGTGCCAGCAGCCCGGCCTATTCCCGAGTTGGGGCTTTCTTT.

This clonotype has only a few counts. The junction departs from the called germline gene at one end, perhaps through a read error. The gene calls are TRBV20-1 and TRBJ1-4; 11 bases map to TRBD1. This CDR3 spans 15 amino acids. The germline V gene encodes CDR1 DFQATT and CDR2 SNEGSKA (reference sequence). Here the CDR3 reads CSASDTGTGGEKLFF. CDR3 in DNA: TGCAGTGCTTCGGACACCGGGACAGGGGGTGAAAAGCTGTTTTTT.

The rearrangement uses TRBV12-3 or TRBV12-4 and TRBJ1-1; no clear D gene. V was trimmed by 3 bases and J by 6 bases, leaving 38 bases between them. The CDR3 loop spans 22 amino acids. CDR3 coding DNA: TGTGCCAGCAGTTTTAGGGCCCCAATCCCCGGGATTGATACAAGGCCCGGGGCTGAAGCTTTCTTT. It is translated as CASSFRAPIPGIDTRPGAEAFF.